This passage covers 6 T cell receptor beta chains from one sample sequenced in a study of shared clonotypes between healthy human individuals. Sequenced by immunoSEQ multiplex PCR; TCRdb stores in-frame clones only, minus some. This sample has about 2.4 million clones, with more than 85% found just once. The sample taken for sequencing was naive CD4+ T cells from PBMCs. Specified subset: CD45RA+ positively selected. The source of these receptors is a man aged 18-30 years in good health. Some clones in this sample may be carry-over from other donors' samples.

CDR3 sequence (DNA): TGCAGCGTAAGGACGGATCCCGTCGAGGGTGAGCAGTTCTTC. Translating gives CSVRTDPVEGEQFF. The chain couples TRBV29-1 to TRBJ2-1; possible D gene TRBD2, 5 bases. CDR3 length: 14 residues. CDR1 SQVTM and CDR2 ANQGSEA come from the germline V gene. Between the trimmed V and J ends, which lost 6 bases and 9 bases, there was a span of 21 bases.

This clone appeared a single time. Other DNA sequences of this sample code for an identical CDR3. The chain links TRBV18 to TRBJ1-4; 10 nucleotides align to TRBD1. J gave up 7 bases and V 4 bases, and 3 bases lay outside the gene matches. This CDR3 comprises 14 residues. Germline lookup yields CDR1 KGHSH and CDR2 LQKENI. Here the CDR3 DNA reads TGTGCCAGCTCACTAGGGACAGGGGCTGAAAAACTGTTTTTT. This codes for CASSLGTGAEKLFF.

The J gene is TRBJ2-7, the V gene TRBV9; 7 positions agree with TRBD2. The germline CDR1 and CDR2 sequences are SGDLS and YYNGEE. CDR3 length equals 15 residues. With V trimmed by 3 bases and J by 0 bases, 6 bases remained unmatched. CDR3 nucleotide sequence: TGTGCCAGCAGCGCCAACCGGGACTACTCCTACGAGCAGTACTTC. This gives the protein CASSANRDYSYEQYF.

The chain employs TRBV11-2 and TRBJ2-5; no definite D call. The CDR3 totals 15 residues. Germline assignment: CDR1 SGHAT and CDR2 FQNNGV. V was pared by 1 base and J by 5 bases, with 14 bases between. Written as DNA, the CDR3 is TGTGCCAGCAGCTTAGTGGCTGGTAGTGTGGAGACCCAGTACTTC. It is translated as CASSLVAGSVETQYF. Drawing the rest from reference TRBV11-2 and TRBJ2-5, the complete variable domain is EAGVAQSPRYKIIEKRQSVAFWCNPISGHATLYWYQQILGQGPKLLIQFQNNGVVDDSQLPKDRFSAERLKGVDSTLKIQPAKLEDSAVYLCASSLVAGSVETQYFGPGTRLLVL.

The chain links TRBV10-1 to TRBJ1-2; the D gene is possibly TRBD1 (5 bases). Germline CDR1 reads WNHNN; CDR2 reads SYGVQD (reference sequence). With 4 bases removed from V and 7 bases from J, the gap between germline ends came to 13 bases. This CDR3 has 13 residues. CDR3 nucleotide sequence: TGCGCCAGCAGTGGGCCAGGGAATATTGGCTACACCTTC. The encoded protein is CASSGPGNIGYTF.

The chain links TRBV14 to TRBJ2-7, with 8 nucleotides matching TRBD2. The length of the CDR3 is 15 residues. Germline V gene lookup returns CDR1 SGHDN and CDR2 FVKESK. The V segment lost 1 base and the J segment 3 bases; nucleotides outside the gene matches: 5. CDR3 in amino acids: CASSQVLADYYEQYF. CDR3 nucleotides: TGTGCCAGCAGCCAAGTACTAGCGGATTACTACGAGCAGTACTTC.